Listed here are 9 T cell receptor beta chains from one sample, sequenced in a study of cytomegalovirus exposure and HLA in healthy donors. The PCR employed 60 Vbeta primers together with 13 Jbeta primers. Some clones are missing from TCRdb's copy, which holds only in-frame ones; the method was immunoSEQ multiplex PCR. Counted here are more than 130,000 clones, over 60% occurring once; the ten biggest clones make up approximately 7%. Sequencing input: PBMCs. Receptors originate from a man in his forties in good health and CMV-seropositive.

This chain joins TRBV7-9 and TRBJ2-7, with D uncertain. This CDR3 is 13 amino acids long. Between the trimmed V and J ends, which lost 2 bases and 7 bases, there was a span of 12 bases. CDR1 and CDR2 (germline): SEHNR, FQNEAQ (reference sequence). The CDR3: CASSLFTDWEQYF. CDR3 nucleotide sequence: TGTGCCAGCAGCTTATTTACTGACTGGGAGCAGTACTTC. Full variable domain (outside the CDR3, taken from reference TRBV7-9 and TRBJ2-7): DTGVSQNPRHKITKRGQNVTFRCDPISEHNRLYWYRQTLGQGPEFLTYFQNEAQLEKSRLLSDRFSAERPKGSFSTLEIQRTEQGDSAMYLCASSLFTDWEQYFGPGTRLTVT.

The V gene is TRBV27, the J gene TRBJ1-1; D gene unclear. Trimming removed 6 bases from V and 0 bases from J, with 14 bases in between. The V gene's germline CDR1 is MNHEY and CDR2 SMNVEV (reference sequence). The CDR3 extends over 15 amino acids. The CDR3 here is CASRTTAILNTEAFF. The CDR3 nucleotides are TGTGCCAGCAGAACCACAGCAATCTTGAACACTGAAGCTTTCTTT.

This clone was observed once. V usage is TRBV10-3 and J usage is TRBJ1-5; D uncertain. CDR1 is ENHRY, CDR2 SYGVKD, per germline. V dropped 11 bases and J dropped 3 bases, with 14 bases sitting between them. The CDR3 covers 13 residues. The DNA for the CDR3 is TGTGCCTGCGCCCGGCAGGACAATCAGCCCCAGCATTTT. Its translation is CACARQDNQPQHF.

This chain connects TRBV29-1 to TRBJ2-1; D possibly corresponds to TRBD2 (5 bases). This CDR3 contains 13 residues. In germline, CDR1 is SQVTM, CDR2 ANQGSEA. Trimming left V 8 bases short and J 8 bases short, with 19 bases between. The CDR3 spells CSIVGGPGHEQFF. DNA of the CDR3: TGCAGCATTGTCGGAGGCCCCGGACATGAGCAGTTCTTC.

CDR3 in amino acids: CASSVGPTVNTEAFF. DNA of the CDR3: TGTGCCAGCAGCGTAGGTCCCACAGTGAACACTGAAGCTTTCTTT. This chain connects TRBV9 to TRBJ1-1; unclear D gene. This CDR3 has 15 amino acids. Germline V gene lookup returns CDR1 SGDLS and CDR2 YYNGEE. V shed 0 bases and J shed 0 bases, with 9 bases lying between them.

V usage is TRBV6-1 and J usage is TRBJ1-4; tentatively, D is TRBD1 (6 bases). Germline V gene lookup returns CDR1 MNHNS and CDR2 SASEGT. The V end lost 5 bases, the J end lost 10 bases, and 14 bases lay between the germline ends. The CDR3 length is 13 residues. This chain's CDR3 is CASSKQGFGKLFF. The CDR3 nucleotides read TGTGCCAGCAGTAAACAGGGTTTCGGAAAACTGTTTTTT.

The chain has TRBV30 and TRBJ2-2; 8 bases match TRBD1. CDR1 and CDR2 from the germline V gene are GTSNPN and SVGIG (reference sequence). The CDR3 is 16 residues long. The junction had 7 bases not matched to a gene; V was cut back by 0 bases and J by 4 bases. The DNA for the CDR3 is TGTGCCTGGAGTGTACGTAGGACAGGGCGCACCGGGGAGCTGTTTTTT. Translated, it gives CAWSVRRTGRTGELFF. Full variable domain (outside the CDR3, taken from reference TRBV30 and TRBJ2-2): SQTIHQWPATLVQPVGSPLSLECTVEGTSNPNLYWYRQAAGRGLQLLFYSVGIGQISSEVPQNLSASRPQDRQFILSSKKLLLSDSGFYLCAWSVRRTGRTGELFFGEGSRLTVL.

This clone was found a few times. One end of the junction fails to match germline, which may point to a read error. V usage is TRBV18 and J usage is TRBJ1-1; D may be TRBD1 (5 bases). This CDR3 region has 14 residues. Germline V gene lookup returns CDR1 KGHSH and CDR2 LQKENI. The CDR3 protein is CASSPRGINNEAFF. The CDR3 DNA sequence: TGTGCCAGCTCACCTCGGGGGATCAACAATGAAGCTTTCTTT.

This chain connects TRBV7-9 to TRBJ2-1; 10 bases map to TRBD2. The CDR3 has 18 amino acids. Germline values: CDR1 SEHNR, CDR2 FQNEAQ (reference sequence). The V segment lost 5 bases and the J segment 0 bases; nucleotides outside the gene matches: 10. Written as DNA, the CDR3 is TGTGCCAGCAGCCTCCGACTAGCGGGTAACGCCTCCTACAATGAGCAGTTCTTC. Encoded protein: CASSLRLAGNASYNEQFF.